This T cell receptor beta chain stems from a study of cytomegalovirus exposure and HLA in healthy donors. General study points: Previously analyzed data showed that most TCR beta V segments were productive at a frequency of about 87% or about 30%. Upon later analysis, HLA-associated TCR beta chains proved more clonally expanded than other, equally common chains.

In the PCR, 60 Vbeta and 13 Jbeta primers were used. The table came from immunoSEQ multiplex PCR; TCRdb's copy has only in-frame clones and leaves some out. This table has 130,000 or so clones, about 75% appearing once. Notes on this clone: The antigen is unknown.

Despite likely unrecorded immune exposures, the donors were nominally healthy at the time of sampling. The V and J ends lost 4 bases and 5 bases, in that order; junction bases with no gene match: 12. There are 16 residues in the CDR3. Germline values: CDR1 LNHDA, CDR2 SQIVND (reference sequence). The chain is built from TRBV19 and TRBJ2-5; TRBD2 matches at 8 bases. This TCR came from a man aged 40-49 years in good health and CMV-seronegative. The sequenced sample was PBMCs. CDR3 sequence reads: CASSRASPGGRETQYF. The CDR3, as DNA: TGTGCCAGTAGTAGGGCCTCTCCGGGGGGGCGGGAGACCCAGTACTTC.